These 21 T cell receptor beta chains came from one sample sequenced in a study of T-cell memory formation after mild COVID-19. TCRdb itself ran the 5' RACE reads through MiXCR, one entry per CDR3 protein. The table records some 290,000 distinct CDR3 sequences, about 16% of them present only once. The sample comprised PBMCs or a T cell subset sorted from them (not recorded which). These TCRs come from a man aged 18 to 29 who had mild COVID-19 (a few samples of this study predate the infection). Cell type and time point are not known.

The chain joins TRBV7-2 to TRBJ1-5; D uncertain. With 5 bases removed from V and 5 bases from J, the gap between germline ends came to 16 bases. Germline V gene data show CDR1 as SGHTA and CDR2 as FQGNSA. The CDR3 is made up of 15 amino acids. The DNA for the CDR3 is TGTGCCAGCAGCCCGGGCTTCAAGTCCGATCAGCCCCAGCATTTT. This translates into CASSPGFKSDQPQHF.

The V and J genes are TRBV10-3 and TRBJ2-3; perhaps TRBD1 as D (6 bases). V gave up 11 bases and J gave up 5 bases, with 23 bases separating them. From germline, CDR1 is ENHRY and CDR2 SYGVKD. The CDR3 is 15 amino acids. The CDR3 DNA sequence: TGTGCCGTAGGAAGCTTCGGGACAACAGTAGATACGCAGTATTTT. It translates to CAVGSFGTTVDTQYF.

This clonotype was seen repeatedly, ten times or more. This rearrangement joins TRBV29-1 to TRBJ1-4; D gene unclear. CDR3 length: 13 residues. The V and J ends lost 7 bases and 10 bases respectively, with 19 bases between them. Germline lookup yields CDR1 SQVTM and CDR2 ANQGSEA. Written as DNA, the CDR3 is TGCAGCGACCGGACGTATACCAGCGTAAAACTGTTTTTT. It specifies CSDRTYTSVKLFF.

The chain carries TRBV5-1 and TRBJ2-3; 7 positions agree with TRBD2. Germline V gives CDR1 SGHRS, CDR2 YFSETQ. This CDR3 contains 14 residues. The junction had 6 bases not matched to a gene; V was cut back by 2 bases and J by 6 bases. CDR3 loop: CASSFREGRDTQYF. CDR3 nucleotides: TGCGCCAGCAGCTTTAGGGAGGGGCGTGATACGCAGTATTTT.

This clonotype was recorded a few times. The chain has TRBV28 and TRBJ2-7, with D possibly being TRBD2 (5 bases). Trimming shortened V by 3 bases and J by 5 bases, and 8 bases separated the two germline ends. Germline assignment: CDR1 MDHEN and CDR2 SYDVKM. This CDR3 is 12 amino acids long. This chain's CDR3 is CASSLTRDEQYF. CDR3 coding DNA: TGTGCCAGCAGTTTGACGAGGGACGAGCAGTACTTC.

The gene calls are TRBV10-3 and TRBJ2-2; 9 bases map to TRBD1. From germline, CDR1 is ENHRY and CDR2 SYGVKD. The trim removed 6 bases at V and 2 bases at J, leaving 7 bases unmatched. The CDR3 spans 16 residues. The DNA for the CDR3 is TGTGCCATCAGACCAGGGACAGGGTATAACACCGGGGAGCTGTTTTTT. Its translation is CAIRPGTGYNTGELFF.

This clonotype was detected only once. The gene calls are TRBV6-2 or TRBV6-3 and TRBJ1-6; no definite D call. Trimming removed 4 bases from V and 7 bases from J, with 11 bases in between. CDR3 length: 14 residues. Germline CDR1 is MNHEY and CDR2 is SVGEGT. The CDR3 DNA follows: TGTGCCAGCAGTTTGGAGTGGCCGAATTCACCCCTCCACTTT. Protein: CASSLEWPNSPLHF.

The chain carries TRBV3-1 and TRBJ2-7; 8 bases are shared with TRBD1. This CDR3 has 16 amino acids. The junction had 13 bases not matched to a gene; V was cut back by 5 bases and J by 4 bases. Germline V lookup: CDR1 LGHDT, CDR2 YNNKEL (reference sequence). The CDR3 coding sequence is TGTGCCAGCAGCTCTAGCCAGGGGGACAGGATATACGAGCAGTACTTC. Its translation is CASSSSQGDRIYEQYF.

This clonotype was observed a handful of times. J is TRBJ1-2 and V is TRBV7-9; 8 nucleotides agree with TRBD1. The germline V gene has CDR1 SEHNR and CDR2 FQNEAQ (reference sequence). V shed 8 bases and J 12 bases; nucleotides not matched to a gene: 11. CDR3 length: 12 amino acids. The CDR3 here is CASSGYGQGDTF. The CDR3 DNA follows: TGTGCCAGCTCGGGTTATGGACAGGGTGACACCTTC.

This clonotype was found a few times. The chain has TRBV28 and TRBJ1-5, with 9 bases aligning to TRBD1. The V gene's germline CDR1 is MDHEN and CDR2 SYDVKM. The CDR3 extends over 14 amino acids. V shed 5 bases, J shed 6 bases, and the junction held 5 bases outside the gene matches. CDR3 bases: TGTGCCAGCAGTCAACAGGGGGCCGGTCAGCCCCAGCATTTT. Residues: CASSQQGAGQPQHF.

The chain uses TRBV27 and TRBJ2-1; 9 nucleotides agree with TRBD2. The CDR3 totals 15 residues. Germline CDR1 MNHEY, CDR2 SMNVEV (reference sequence). V shed 3 bases, J shed 7 bases, and the junction held 7 bases outside the gene matches. The CDR3: CASSFPAGGLNEQFF. Written as DNA, the CDR3 is TGTGCCAGCAGTTTCCCAGCGGGGGGTCTAAATGAGCAGTTCTTC.

This clonotype was observed a handful of times. The chain employs TRBV6-5 and TRBJ1-1; 7 bases align to TRBD1. This CDR3 region has 14 residues. Germline CDR1 is MNHEY and CDR2 is SVGAGI. J lost 10 bases, V lost 2 bases, and 10 bases had no gene match. The CDR3 here is CASSYSLGTAGAFF. The CDR3, as DNA: TGTGCCAGCAGTTACAGCCTAGGGACAGCAGGAGCTTTCTTT.

This clonotype was counted only a few times. DNA of the CDR3: TGTGCCAGCAGCTCAGCCTCCTACGAGCAGTACGTC. Translated, it gives CASSSASYEQYV. The chain links TRBV7-9 to TRBJ2-7, with D hard to call. The CDR3 consists of 12 residues. The V and J ends lost 4 bases and 0 bases respectively, with 4 bases between them. The germline V gene has CDR1 SEHNR and CDR2 FQNEAQ (reference sequence).

The CDR3 DNA is TGCGCCAGCACCCTAAGACCGCCTAGCGGGGGGTCACAAGAGACCCAGTACTTC. Translating gives CASTLRPPSGGSQETQYF. V gene TRBV4-1 combines with J gene TRBJ2-5; 11 bases match TRBD2. The CDR3 is 18 amino acids. The germline gives CDR1 MGHRA, CDR2 YSYEKL. With 7 bases clipped from V and 2 bases from J, the junction kept 15 bases outside the gene matches.

The sample holds many counts of this clonotype. The chain employs TRBV6-6 and TRBJ2-7, with a tentative D call TRBD1 (6 bases). The CDR3 consists of 14 residues. CDR1 is MNHNY, CDR2 SVGAGI, per germline (reference sequence). Trimming removed 5 bases from V and 0 bases from J, with 11 bases in between. CDR3 DNA: TGTGCCAGCAGTCGAGCGACAGGCTCCTACGAGCAGTACTTC. Protein sequence: CASSRATGSYEQYF.

The V call is TRBV6-2 or TRBV6-3, the J call TRBJ2-1, with D possibly matching TRBD1 (6 bases). CDR1 is MNHEY, CDR2 SVGEGT, per germline. V lost 0 bases to trimming and J lost 9 bases, with 15 bases between them. The CDR3 spans 15 residues. CDR3 DNA: TGTGCCAGCAGTTACTCGAGAGGTGGGGGCGGTGAGCAGTTCTTC. The encoded protein is CASSYSRGGGGEQFF.

The J gene is TRBJ1-1, the V gene TRBV18; possibly TRBD1 for D (6 bases). Deletions cut 5 bases from V and 4 bases from J, with 11 bases between. The CDR3 extends over 13 amino acids. The germline V gene encodes CDR1 KGHSH and CDR2 LQKENI. This CDR3 is CASSTGQRTEAFF. CDR3 DNA sequence: TGTGCCAGCTCAACCGGACAGCGCACTGAAGCTTTCTTT. Full variable domain (remainder filled in from reference TRBV18 and TRBJ1-1): NAGVMQNPRHLVRRRGQEARLRCSPMKGHSHVYWYRQLPEEGLKFMVYLQKENIIDESGMPKERFSAEFPKEGPSILRIQQVVRGDSAAYFCASSTGQRTEAFFGQGTRLTVV.

This clonotype was picked up a small number of times. The J gene is TRBJ1-1, the V gene TRBV3-1; D possibly corresponds to TRBD1 (5 bases). The germline gives CDR1 LGHDT, CDR2 YNNKEL (reference sequence). V was cut by 1 base and J by 2 bases, with 8 bases left in between. This CDR3 is built from 14 residues. DNA of the CDR3: TGTGCCAGCAGCCAAGTGCAGGGAAACACTGAAGCTTTCTTT. This sequence encodes CASSQVQGNTEAFF.

J is TRBJ1-1 and V is TRBV11-3; the D is unclear. Trimming left V 3 bases short and J 3 bases short, with 8 bases between. Germline CDR1 and CDR2: SGHNT and YENEEA. This CDR3 comprises 13 residues. The CDR3 loop reads CASSFGSDTEAFF. The CDR3 DNA sequence: TGTGCCAGCAGCTTCGGGTCAGACACTGAAGCTTTCTTT.

The rearrangement links TRBV12-3 or TRBV12-4 to TRBJ2-3; possibly TRBD1 or TRBD2 for D (5 bases each). V lost 2 bases and J 1 base, leaving 10 bases between the germline ends. CDR3 length equals 15 residues. The CDR3, as DNA: TGTGCCAGCAGTTTATTAGGGGACGGCACAGATACGCAGTATTTT. This sequence encodes CASSLLGDGTDTQYF.

This clonotype was picked up a small number of times. J is TRBJ2-7 and V is TRBV6-5; 8 bases line up with TRBD1. The CDR3 spans 12 residues. Unmatched junction bases numbered 6, after V lost 8 bases and J lost 6 bases. Germline V gene lookup returns CDR1 MNHEY and CDR2 SVGAGI. The CDR3 spells CASGTGRGEQYF. The CDR3 region has the DNA TGTGCCAGCGGGACAGGCCGCGGCGAGCAGTACTTC.